Given below is one T cell receptor beta chain in context. The sample holds a few counts of this clone. What antigen it recognizes has not been identified. Base quality data are lacking; no much larger clone is found one base away. To sequence the TCRbeta CDR3 region, genomic DNA was isolated from the sorted cells. The immunoSEQ Assay was used for sequencing of TCRbeta CDR3 regions. TCRdb limited this immuneACCESS table to in-frame rearrangements with V and J called. A share of clones is missing; checked studies link under half to unresolved V genes, and the rest is unexplained. Here the sample has about 40,000 clones; approximately 89% occur a single time. In total, the top ten clones hold approximately 3.6% of the sample. The entry originates in a study of OX40 agonist ivuxolimab in advanced cancers. Broadly, across the study: Ivuxolimab was a fully human IgG2 agonistic monoclonal antibody targeting the costimulatory receptor OX40 (CD134). Intravenous ivuxolimab was administered to patients every 2 weeks at six dose levels: 0.01, 0.1, 0.3, 1.5, 3 and 10 mg/kg. Among the approximately 54 dose-escalation patients, some 20 had hepatocellular carcinoma, 15 or so melanoma, 9 renal cell carcinoma and 9 head and neck cancer. In the dose-escalation cohort, roughly 82% of patients were male, and the mean age was roughly 60 years with a range of roughly 20 to 79. Prior anti-PD-1, anti-PD-L1 or anti-CTLA-4 therapy was permitted, and 35% to 40% of dose-escalation patients had received checkpoint inhibitors. Partial responses were achieved by three dose-escalation patients, of whom one had hepatocellular carcinoma and two had cutaneous melanoma. Peripheral TCRbeta sequencing was intended to test whether TCR sequence diversity was altered and clonal T-cell expansion was caused by ivuxolimab. The paper reports the monotherapy dose-escalation portion (N of about 50 patients) of the phase I ivuxolimab trial. Here is what the overall study found, with its caveats: On average, CD8+ T cells showed more expanded clones than CD4+ T cells after ivuxolimab. At doses of 0.1 to 3.0 mg/kg, clonal expansion of both CD4+ and CD8+ blood T cells was observed from baseline to week 6. In partial responders in the 0.1-3.0 mg/kg groups, normalized peripheral clonal expansion was found to be among the lowest, especially among CD8+ T cells. Which antigens the clonally expanded peripheral T cells were specific for was not determined. Low levels of normalized T-cell clonal expansion were also seen in some patients who did not respond.

The CDR3 numbers 15 residues from cysteine through phenylalanine. Of all the DNA, just the CDR3 is kept, 45 bases in frame from base 1. The V end gives up 0 bases and the J end 13 bases, leaving 11 bases in the junction not matched to a gene. Via the germline V gene, CDR1 is SGHRS and CDR2 YFSETQ. Patients with autoimmune disease history or receiving systemic immunosuppression were excluded from the trial. Peripheral blood for TCR sequencing was drawn from every dose cohort at baseline, at cycle 4 day 1 and at cycle 7 day 1. The samples were drawn from a first-in-human, open-label, multicenter phase I dose-escalation trial of ivuxolimab. The trial enrolled adults with locally advanced or metastatic head and neck squamous cell, hepatocellular, melanoma or renal cell carcinoma. Before TCR sequencing, CD4+ T cells and CD8+ T cells were sorted from peripheral blood as separate populations.

The source material was CD4+ or CD8+ T cells sorted from blood, sampled in a trial of the OX40 agonist ivuxolimab. The V gene is TRBV5-1 and the J gene is TRBJ1-4, with 8 central nucleotides matching TRBD1. This receptor was taken from an adult with an advanced solid tumor such as melanoma, head and neck, liver or kidney cancer. The sequenced DNA is TGCGCCAGCAGCTTGGATTGGGCAGGGGGCGGGAGACTGTTTTTT. It specifies CASSLDWAGGGRLFF.